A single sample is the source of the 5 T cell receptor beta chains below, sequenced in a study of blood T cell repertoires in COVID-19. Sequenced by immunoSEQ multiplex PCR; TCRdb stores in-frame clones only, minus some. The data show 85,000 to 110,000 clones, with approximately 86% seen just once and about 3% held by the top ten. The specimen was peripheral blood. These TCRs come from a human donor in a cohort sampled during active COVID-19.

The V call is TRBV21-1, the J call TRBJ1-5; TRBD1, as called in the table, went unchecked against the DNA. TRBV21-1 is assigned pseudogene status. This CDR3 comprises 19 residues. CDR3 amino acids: CASSKSDRAEGRSNQPQHF. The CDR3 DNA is TGTGCCAGCAGTAAATCCGACAGGGCAGAGGGGCGTAGCAATCAGCCCCAGCATTTT.

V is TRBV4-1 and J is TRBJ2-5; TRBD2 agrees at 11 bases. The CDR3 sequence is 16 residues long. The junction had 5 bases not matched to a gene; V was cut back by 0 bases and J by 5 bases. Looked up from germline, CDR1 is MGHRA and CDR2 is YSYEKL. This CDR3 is CASSQDSGGAGETQYF. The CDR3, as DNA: TGCGCCAGCAGCCAAGATAGCGGGGGGGCCGGGGAGACCCAGTACTTC.

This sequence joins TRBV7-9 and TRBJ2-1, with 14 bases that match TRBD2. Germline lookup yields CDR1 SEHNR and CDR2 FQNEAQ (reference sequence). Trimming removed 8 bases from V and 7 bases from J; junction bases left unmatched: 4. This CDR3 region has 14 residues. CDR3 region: CASGGTSGRNEQFF. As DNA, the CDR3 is TGTGCCAGCGGGGGGACTAGCGGGAGAAATGAGCAGTTCTTC.

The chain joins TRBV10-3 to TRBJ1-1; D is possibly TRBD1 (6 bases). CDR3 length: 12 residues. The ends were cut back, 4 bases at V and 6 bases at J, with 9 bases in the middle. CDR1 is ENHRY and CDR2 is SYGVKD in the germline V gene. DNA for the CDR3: TGTGCCATCAGTGGGGGGCTCGCTGAAGCTTTCTTT. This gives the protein CAISGGLAEAFF.

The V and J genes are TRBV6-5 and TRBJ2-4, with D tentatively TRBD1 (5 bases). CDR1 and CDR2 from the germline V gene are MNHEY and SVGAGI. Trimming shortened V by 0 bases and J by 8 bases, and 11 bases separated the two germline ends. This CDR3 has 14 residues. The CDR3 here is CASSYSGGADIQYF. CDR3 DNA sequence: TGTGCCAGCAGTTACTCAGGTGGGGCGGACATTCAGTACTTC.